This is a list of T cell receptor beta chains from one sample in a study of neurological immune-mediated disorders. Each CDR3 protein is one row after TCRdb ran MiXCR on the 5' RACE reads. The data show tens of thousands of distinct CDR3 sequences, roughly 10% seen once. Sequences were obtained from PBMCs. These receptors all come from a man aged 30-40 years in good health. Both conserved end residues are trimmed from each CDR3.

v_gene,CDR3aa
TRBV12-3/TRBV12-4,ASSLRAETQY
TRBV10-1,ASSEGPGRSGANVLT
TRBV5-1,ASSLYSGEKLF
TRBV20-1,SARDPSRTYTYTQY
TRBV29-1,SVAGEPNTGELF
TRBV28,ASRPPAGTEGTGELF
TRBV5-1,ASSPGEGNTIY
TRBV29-1,SVVVGSGVPGTQY
TRBV29-1,SARKRTDTQY
TRBV5-1,ASAGDMNQPQH
TRBV29-1,SVSLANYNEQF
TRBV12-3/TRBV12-4,ASSPTIPNQPQH
TRBV7-9,ASSDSGINEQF
TRBV18,ASSPTSIGANVLT
TRBV24-1,ATSVGGRNEQF
TRBV18,ASSMPGPTRFSTDTQY
TRBV4-1,ASSGTSGPNRGSTDTQY
TRBV5-1,ASSLQPGSSETQY
TRBV9,ASSPRTIHYTDTQY
TRBV11-2,ASSLDPGLNYEQY
TRBV9,ASRTGTGGTEAF
TRBV11-2,ASSLSLEAAGELF
TRBV4-1,ASSQGVRDYEQY
TRBV10-3,AISEPTASSYEQY
TRBV6-2/TRBV6-3,ASSMMTGPSYEQY
TRBV6-5,ASRKRREVDTEAF
TRBV27,ASSLALAGGPNEQF
TRBV2,ASSVHPPRTEAF
TRBV20-1,SVRAGSSYEQY
TRBV12-3/TRBV12-4,ASTTGAGHNEQF
TRBV28,ASSSSGSRNIQY
TRBV28,ASSFLEGETQY
TRBV9,ASSGGQWLDNEQF
TRBV5-1,ASSLEVTSTEAF
TRBV15,ATSRDRPGQGEAF
TRBV28,ASTSKGTGAEPLH
TRBV12-3/TRBV12-4,DSSVQGYNEQF
TRBV28,ASSLGVHNQPQH
TRBV29-1,SVLGVGETQY
TRBV20-1,SASSNSNQPQH
TRBV5-1,ASSLGWGQPMNTGELF